These T cell receptor beta chains were read from a single sample in a study of vaccination and CD4 T cells after COVID-19. These receptors have no identified antigens. TCRdb recomputed calls from the PCR reads with MiXCR, one row per CDR3 protein. Found here are some 21,000 distinct CDR3 sequences, 35% to 40% of them singletons; the top ten hold about 5%. Sequenced material: CD4+ T cells from blood, cultured in vitro, taken before SARS-CoV-2 vaccination. Every receptor here comes from a human donor who had recovered from COVID-19. Each CDR3 is given with its conserved first and last residue. A D gene is named only where the DNA matches it firmly. Size is stated for part of the rows, as once, few or many counts, or as a class when the clone is expanded.

size | J | V | D | DNA | CDR3
few | TRBJ2-2 | TRBV6-1 | TRBD1 | TGTGCCAGCAGTGCGACTCCCGGGACAGCCACCGGGGAGCTGTTTTTT | CASSATPGTATGELFF
few | TRBJ1-3 | TRBV7-8 | - | TGTGCCAGCAGCTTCAACCGTTACTCTGGAAACACCATATATTTT | CASSFNRYSGNTIYF
- | TRBJ2-2 | TRBV11-3 | - | TGTGCCAGCAGCTCGAGCGGGGAGCTGTTTTTT | CASSSSGELFF
few | TRBJ1-5 | TRBV5-1 | - | TGTGCCAGCAGCTTAGATGGTAATCAGCCCCAGCATTTT | CASSLDGNQPQHF
- | TRBJ1-1 | TRBV9 | TRBD1 | TGTGCCAGCAGCCCAACCCTGGGACAGGGTATTGGGAACACTGAAGCTTTCTTT | CASSPTLGQGIGNTEAFF
few | TRBJ2-3 | TRBV7-9 | TRBD2 | TGTGCCAGCAGCTTCGGGGAGGGCAGCACAGATACGCAGTATTTT | CASSFGEGSTDTQYF
few | TRBJ2-3 | TRBV20-1 | - | TGCAGTGGGGGTCGTAGCACAGATACGCAGTATTTT | CSGGRSTDTQYF
- | TRBJ2-7 | TRBV19 | - | TGTGCCAGTAGTACAGAGCTCTCCTACGAGCAGTACTTC | CASSTELSYEQYF
- | TRBJ2-3 | TRBV5-6 | - | TGTGCCAGCAGCTTGGCCCGGGGGAGCACAGATACGCAGTATTTT | CASSLARGSTDTQYF
- | TRBJ2-7 | TRBV20-1 | - | TGCAGTGCTAGCGGGCGGTGGATTGGCGAGCAGTACTTC | CSASGRWIGEQYF
- | TRBJ1-1 | TRBV6-1 | - | TGTGCCAGCAGTGCGGGACACCACCTCTCCATGAACACTGAAGCTTTCTTT | CASSAGHHLSMNTEAFF
- | TRBJ2-2 | TRBV7-2 | - | TGTGCCAGCAGCCTCCACGGGGGTGTAGCCGGAGGGGCCGGGGAGCTGTTTTTT | CASSLHGGVAGGAGELFF
- | TRBJ1-2 | TRBV28 | TRBD1 | TGTGCCAGCAGTATCGGACAGGCCCGGCTTCTTGGCTACACCTTC | CASSIGQARLLGYTF
- | TRBJ2-7 | TRBV27 | - | TGTGCCAGCAGTTCGACAGGCAGCTCCTACGAGCAGTACTTC | CASSSTGSSYEQYF
- | TRBJ2-5 | TRBV28 | TRBD2 | TGTGCCAGCCTACTAGGGAGAGCGGGAGGAGGAGAAGAGACCCAGTACTTC | CASLLGRAGGGEETQYF
- | TRBJ1-6 | TRBV2 | - | TGTGCCAGCAGTCTCAGGGATAATTCACCCCTCCACTTT | CASSLRDNSPLHF
few | TRBJ1-2 | TRBV6-1 | - | TGTGCCAGCAGCGGATCCGCTCGTTCCGGGACGGACTATGGCTACACCTTC | CASSGSARSGTDYGYTF
- | TRBJ1-1 | TRBV3-1 | - | TGTGCCAGCAGCCATTTTGACAGCTTGAACACTGGAGCTTTCTTT | CASSHFDSLNTGAFF
- | TRBJ2-7 | TRBV2 | - | TGTGCCAGCAGCGAGCACGGGGACCTCTACGAGCAGTACTTC | CASSEHGDLYEQYF
few | TRBJ1-6 | TRBV19 | - | TGTGCCAGTAGTATCGGGGCAGGGGATTCACCCCTCCACTTT | CASSIGAGDSPLHF
few | TRBJ1-6 | TRBV7-8 | TRBD1 | TGTGCCAGCAGCTTCCCTGGACAGGGGACGAATTCACCCCTCCACTTT | CASSFPGQGTNSPLHF
- | TRBJ2-3 | TRBV29-1 | TRBD2 | TGCAGCGTGGGACTAGCGGGGAGCACAGATACGCAGTATTTT | CSVGLAGSTDTQYF
- | TRBJ2-3 | TRBV6-2/TRBV6-3 | - | TGTGCCAGCAGTTACTCGTTAAATACGCAGTATTTT | CASSYSLNTQYF
- | TRBJ1-2 | TRBV7-2 | TRBD1 | TGTGCCAGCAGCTTTAACAGGGGCAACTATGGCTACACCTTC | CASSFNRGNYGYTF
few | TRBJ1-1 | TRBV28 | - | TGTGCCAGCAGTTTAATCCCCCAGAACACTGAAGCTTTCTTT | CASSLIPQNTEAFF
- | TRBJ2-1 | TRBV6-1 | - | TGTGCCAGCAGGCGGTACAATGAGCAGTTCTTC | CASRRYNEQFF
- | TRBJ1-1 | TRBV7-9 | - | TGTGCCAGCAGCTTGGGTGCCTCGACGGACACTGAAGCTTTCTTT | CASSLGASTDTEAFF
few | TRBJ2-2 | TRBV20-1 | TRBD1 | TGCAGTGCTAGGACAGGGGGCAACACCGGGGAGCTGTTTTTT | CSARTGGNTGELFF
- | TRBJ2-7 | TRBV19 | - | TGTGCCAGTAGTTCCCCTCCCTACGAGCAGTACTTC | CASSSPPYEQYF
- | TRBJ1-2 | TRBV19 | - | TGTGCCAACACCCTTCCAGGACGTCGGATTCGCGGCTACACCTTC | CANTLPGRRIRGYTF
few | TRBJ2-3 | TRBV6-1 | TRBD1 | TGTGCCAGCAGTGAAGGGACAGGGGGCTTAGATACGCAGTATTTT | CASSEGTGGLDTQYF
- | TRBJ1-1 | TRBV6-2/TRBV6-3 | - | TGTGCCAGCAGTTACGCAGGGCAGAACACTGAAGCTTTCTTT | CASSYAGQNTEAFF
few | TRBJ1-5 | TRBV4-1 | TRBD1 | TGCGCCAGCAGCCAACTGGGGTTGGGGACAGGGATACAGCCCCAGCATTTT | CASSQLGLGTGIQPQHF
few | TRBJ1-1 | TRBV7-8 | - | TGTGCCAGCACCCCAGGGACGGAGCGTCGGGGGACTGAAGCTTTCTTT | CASTPGTERRGTEAFF
- | TRBJ2-7 | TRBV29-1 | TRBD2 | TGCAGCGTGGGTCTAGCGGGAGGGAGAACCACCTACGAGCAGTACTTC | CSVGLAGGRTTYEQYF
few | TRBJ1-5 | TRBV20-1 | - | TGCAGTGCTGCAGACGGAAATAATCAGCCCCAGCATTTT | CSAADGNNQPQHF
- | TRBJ1-1 | TRBV6-1 | TRBD1 | TGTGCCAGCAACCTACGCGGACAGGACACTGAAGCTTTCTTT | CASNLRGQDTEAFF
few | TRBJ1-2 | TRBV7-2 | - | TGTGCCAGCAGCTTAGGCCCAGGGGCCTATGGCTACACCTTC | CASSLGPGAYGYTF
few | TRBJ2-5 | TRBV7-2 | TRBD2 | TGTGCCAGCAGCTTAGGGACTAGCAAGAAGACCCAGTACTTC | CASSLGTSKKTQYF
- | TRBJ1-2 | TRBV7-8 | TRBD1 | TGTGCCAGCAGCTCCGGACAGGTCCATTATGGCTACACCTTC | CASSSGQVHYGYTF
- | TRBJ1-1 | TRBV5-1 | - | TGCGCCAGCAGCTTAGGGAGGGCCACTGAAGCTTTCTTT | CASSLGRATEAFF
few | TRBJ1-5 | TRBV19 | - | TGTGCCAGTACCGCAGGGTATAGCAATCAGCCCCAGCATTTT | CASTAGYSNQPQHF
- | TRBJ1-1 | TRBV20-1 | - | TGCAGTGTAAGGGACACCTCTTCTGGGGTAGCTTTCTTT | CSVRDTSSGVAFF
- | TRBJ1-1 | TRBV27 | - | TGTGCCAGCAGCCCCAAGGTCATGAACACTGAAGCTTTCTTT | CASSPKVMNTEAFF
once | TRBJ1-1 | TRBV12-3/TRBV12-4 | - | TGTGCCAGCAGTGAGGGGAGGGGAATTACTGAAGCTTTCTTT | CASSEGRGITEAFF
- | TRBJ1-2 | TRBV20-1 | - | TGCAGTGCCAGCTGGGATCAGGGGAAATATGGCTTCACCTTC | CSASWDQGKYGFTF
few | TRBJ2-5 | TRBV20-1 | - | TGCAGTGCTAGAGATCGGCGAGAGACCCAGTACTTC | CSARDRRETQYF
- | TRBJ1-1 | TRBV18 | TRBD1 | TGTGCCAGCTCACCGCGACAGGGCAGGAACACTGAAGCTTTCTTT | CASSPRQGRNTEAFF
- | TRBJ2-7 | TRBV6-1 | TRBD1 | TGTGCCAGCAGGTGGGACAGGGTCTCCTACGAGCAGTACTTC | CASRWDRVSYEQYF
- | TRBJ2-5 | TRBV5-4 | - | TGTGCCAGCAGCGAGGGCACGTACGGGACCCAGTACTTC | CASSEGTYGTQYF
- | TRBJ2-3 | TRBV28 | TRBD1 | TGTGCCAGCAGTAGCTCCGGTACAGGGGGGGATACGCAGTATTTT | CASSSSGTGGDTQYF
- | TRBJ1-6 | TRBV6-5 | - | TGTGCCAGCAGTTTCGGTAATTCACCCCTCCACTTT | CASSFGNSPLHF
- | TRBJ1-2 | TRBV6-4 | - | TGTGCCAGGAGTGAGGGTGGTCGGAGCTATGGCTACACCTTC | CARSEGGRSYGYTF
- | TRBJ2-5 | TRBV20-1 | - | TGCAGTGCTTCACGGGGGAGGGAGACCCAGTACTTC | CSASRGRETQYF
once | TRBJ1-3 | TRBV28 | - | TGTGCCAGCAGAAAGACAGGTACAAACACCATATATTTT | CASRKTGTNTIYF
- | TRBJ2-5 | TRBV20-1 | - | TGCAGTGCTCAAAATCAAGAGACCCAGTACTTC | CSAQNQETQYF
- | TRBJ1-4 | TRBV5-4 | - | TGTGCCAGCAGCCTGGCGGGTAGTCGGGAAAAACTGTTTTTT | CASSLAGSREKLFF
- | TRBJ2-7 | TRBV7-6 | - | TGTGCCAGCAGCTTAGTCCAGGGCCAGCCTTACGAGCAGTACTTC | CASSLVQGQPYEQYF
- | TRBJ2-5 | TRBV7-9 | - | TGTGCCAGCAGCTTAGCGGCTGCCCAAGAGACCCAGTACTTC | CASSLAAAQETQYF
- | TRBJ1-5 | TRBV4-3 | - | TGCGCCAGCAGCCAAGAGGGCGGTCAGCCCCAGCATTTT | CASSQEGGQPQHF